These 11 T cell receptor beta chains came from one sample sequenced in a study of spatial heterogeneity in lung cancer. Time point in this sample: sample taken at primary tumor resection. One entry per CDR3 protein results from TCRdb running MiXCR on the 5' RACE reads. The sample has roughly 15,000 distinct CDR3 sequences; about 3.9% are singletons. The sample consisted of normal lung tissue next to the tumor, taken at surgery. Receptors originate from a male donor with early-stage non-small cell lung cancer.

This clonotype was found many times. For a library built for alpha chains, this beta chain is a stray read; little rests on its size. This chain connects TRBV9 to TRBJ1-2, with TRBD1 as a possible D gene (5 bases). Per germline, CDR1 SGDLS and CDR2 YYNGEE. The length of the CDR3 is 15 residues. The V and J ends lost 0 bases and 2 bases respectively, with 11 bases between them. The CDR3 coding sequence is TGTGCCAGCAGCGTAGATGCAGGGATGAACTATGGCTACACCTTC. Its translation: CASSVDAGMNYGYTF. Based on the CDR3 plus reference TRBV9 and TRBJ1-2, the full variable domain is DSGVTQTPKHLITATGQRVTLRCSPRSGDLSVYWYQQSLDQGLQFLIQYYNGEERAKGNILERFSAQQFPDLHSELNLSSLELGDSALYFCASSVDAGMNYGYTFGSGTRLTVV.

This clonotype has ten or more counts. The library was designed around alpha chains, so this beta chain is a stray read whose abundance carries little weight. The chain recombines TRBV5-1 with TRBJ2-3; unclear D gene. The V and J ends lost 3 bases and 6 bases respectively, with 5 bases between them. The CDR3 is 11 residues long. Germline V gene data show CDR1 as SGHRS and CDR2 as YFSETQ. Here the CDR3 reads CASSSPDTQYF. The CDR3 DNA reads as TGCGCCAGCAGCTCCCCTGATACGCAGTATTTT.

Of note for this clonotype: At one boundary the junction diverges from the germline segment, which might be a read error. This beta chain came through as a stray read in a library set up for alpha chains, and its size says little. The rearrangement links TRBV19 to TRBJ2-5, with unresolved D. Looked up from germline, CDR1 is LNHDA and CDR2 is SQIVND (reference sequence). The CDR3 runs to 12 residues. This chain's CDR3 is CVSSMEQETQYF. The CDR3 nucleotides read TGTGTCAGTAGTATGGAACAAGAGACCCAGTACTTC.

This clonotype appeared many times. The library was prepared for alpha chains; this beta chain is a stray read, so its frequency means little. The rearrangement joins TRBV3-1 to TRBJ2-7, with D tentatively TRBD2 (6 bases). V was shortened by 1 base and J by 11 bases, with 27 bases between the two germline ends. Germline loops: CDR1 LGHDT, CDR2 YNNKEL (reference sequence). CDR3 length: 17 residues. CDR3 loop: CASSQASGGTPVIGKYF. In DNA form, the CDR3 reads TGTGCCAGCAGCCAAGCCTCCGGGGGAACCCCTGTAATCGGGAAGTACTTC.

This clonotype was counted at least ten times. Since it is a stray read in a library aimed at alpha chains, this beta chain has a size that is not meaningful. The chain links TRBV28 to TRBJ1-1; TRBD1 aligns across 9 bases. Germline V CDR1 and CDR2: MDHEN, SYDVKM. After removal of 6 bases from V and 6 bases from J, the junction contained 11 bases not matched to a gene. The CDR3 runs to 15 residues. DNA of the CDR3: TGTGCCAGCAGGGGCTCCGGGACAGGGAGGTCTGAAGCTTTCTTT. Encoded protein: CASRGSGTGRSEAFF. Together with reference TRBV28 and TRBJ1-1, the CDR3 gives the full variable domain: DVKVTQSSRYLVKRTGEKVFLECVQDMDHENMFWYRQDPGLGLRLIYFSYDVKMKEKGDIPEGYSVSREKKERFSLILESASTNQTSMYLCASRGSGTGRSEAFFGQGTRLTVV.

This clonotype was picked up many times. Since the library was made to target alpha chains, this beta chain is a stray read and its abundance is not meaningful. The V gene is TRBV11-2, the J gene TRBJ1-4, with 10 bases lining up with TRBD1. The CDR3 is 15 residues long. V lost 1 base and J lost 8; bases outside the gene matches: 4. The germline V gene encodes CDR1 SGHAT and CDR2 FQNNGV. The CDR3 bases are TGTGCCAGCAGCTTAGGGGACAGGGGAAAGGAAAAACTGTTTTTT. It codes for CASSLGDRGKEKLFF.

This clonotype was counted many times. Since the library was made to target alpha chains, this beta chain is a stray read and its abundance is not meaningful. This chain joins TRBV18 and TRBJ2-7; D ambiguous. The CDR3 has 14 residues. Germline V CDR1 and CDR2: KGHSH, LQKENI. The V end lost 0 bases, the J end lost 7 bases, and 13 bases lay between the germline ends. The CDR3 loop reads CASSPPVSAIEQYF. The CDR3 bases are TGTGCCAGCTCACCACCGGTGTCGGCAATAGAGCAGTACTTC. Filled out from reference TRBV18 and TRBJ2-7, the complete variable domain reads NAGVMQNPRHLVRRRGQEARLRCSPMKGHSHVYWYRQLPEEGLKFMVYLQKENIIDESGMPKERFSAEFPKEGPSILRIQQVVRGDSAAYFCASSPPVSAIEQYFGPGTRLTVT.

This clonotype was picked up many times. This beta chain is a stray read from a library made for alpha chains; its abundance is not meaningful. The chain employs TRBV3-2 and TRBJ2-2; TRBD1 reflects the table's D call only, with no check against the DNA. TRBV3-2 is tagged as a pseudogene. The CDR3 sequence is 17 residues long. The CDR3 is CASSHDDRGRCIGELFF. CDR3 nucleotide sequence: TGTGCCAGCAGCCACGACGACAGGGGGCGATGTATCGGGGAGCTGTTTTTT.

This clonotype has a count of ten or more. Since it is a stray read in a library aimed at alpha chains, this beta chain has a size that is not meaningful. The chain is built from TRBV20-1 and TRBJ2-5; possibly TRBD2 for D (6 bases). V was pared by 0 bases and J by 5 bases, with 16 bases between. Germline CDR1 and CDR2: DFQATT and SNEGSKA (reference sequence). This CDR3 region has 15 residues. CDR3 DNA: TGCAGTGCTAGAGATTTGTATATCAGCGGGGAGACCCAGTACTTC. It yields the protein CSARDLYISGETQYF.

Within the sample, this clonotype is medium-sized. This beta chain is a stray read from a library made for alpha chains; its abundance is not meaningful. This rearrangement joins TRBV29-1 to TRBJ2-1, with 7 bases matching TRBD2. Trimming removed 3 bases from V and 2 bases from J; junction bases left unmatched: 4. This CDR3 is built from 14 residues. Germline assignment: CDR1 SQVTM and CDR2 ANQGSEA. The CDR3 is CSVEGGFTYNEQFF. DNA for the CDR3: TGCAGCGTTGAGGGGGGGTTCACCTACAATGAGCAGTTCTTC.

This clonotype was picked up many times. The size of this beta chain means little, since it is a stray read in a library made for alpha chains. The V call is TRBV12-3 or TRBV12-4, the J call TRBJ1-1, with D unclear. Trimming removed 6 bases at V and 3 bases at J, with 8 bases between. This CDR3 comprises 12 residues. This chain's CDR3 is CASRRVYTEAFF. For the CDR3, the DNA is TGTGCCAGCAGGAGGGTTTACACTGAAGCTTTCTTT.